Given below is one T cell receptor beta chain in context. This table comes from immunoSEQ multiplex PCR, and its TCRdb copy is limited to in-frame clones, with some not included. The data contain hundreds of thousands of clones, around 87% of them singletons. The source of the sample is a study of blood T cell repertoires in COVID-19. Germline V lookup: CDR1 KGHSH, CDR2 LQKENI. The V end lost 4 bases, the J end lost 4 bases, and 8 bases lay between the germline ends. The CDR3 sequence is 13 residues long. V and J are TRBV18 and TRBJ2-1; D perhaps matches TRBD1 (5 bases). The origin of this receptor is a man aged 70-80 years with acute or convalescent COVID-19. Material: peripheral blood. The CDR3 DNA sequence: TGTGCCAGCTCACAAAACAGGTACAATGAGCAGTTCTTC. It codes for CASSQNRYNEQFF.